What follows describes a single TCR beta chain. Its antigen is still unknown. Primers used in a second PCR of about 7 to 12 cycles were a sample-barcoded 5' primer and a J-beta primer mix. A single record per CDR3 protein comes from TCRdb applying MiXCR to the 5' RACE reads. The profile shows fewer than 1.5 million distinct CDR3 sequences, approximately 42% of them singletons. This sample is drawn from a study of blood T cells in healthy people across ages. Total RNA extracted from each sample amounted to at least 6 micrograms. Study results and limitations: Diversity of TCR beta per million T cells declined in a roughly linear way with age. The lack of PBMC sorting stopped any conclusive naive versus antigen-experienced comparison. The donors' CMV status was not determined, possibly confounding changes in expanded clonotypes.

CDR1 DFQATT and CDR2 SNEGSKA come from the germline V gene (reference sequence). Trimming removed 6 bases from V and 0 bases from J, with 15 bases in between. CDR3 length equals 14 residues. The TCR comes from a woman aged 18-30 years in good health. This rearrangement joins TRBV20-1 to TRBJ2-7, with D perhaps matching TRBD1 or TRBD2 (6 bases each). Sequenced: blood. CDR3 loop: CSASLAGHSYEQYF. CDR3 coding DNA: TGCAGTGCCAGTCTGGCGGGACACTCCTACGAGCAGTACTTC.